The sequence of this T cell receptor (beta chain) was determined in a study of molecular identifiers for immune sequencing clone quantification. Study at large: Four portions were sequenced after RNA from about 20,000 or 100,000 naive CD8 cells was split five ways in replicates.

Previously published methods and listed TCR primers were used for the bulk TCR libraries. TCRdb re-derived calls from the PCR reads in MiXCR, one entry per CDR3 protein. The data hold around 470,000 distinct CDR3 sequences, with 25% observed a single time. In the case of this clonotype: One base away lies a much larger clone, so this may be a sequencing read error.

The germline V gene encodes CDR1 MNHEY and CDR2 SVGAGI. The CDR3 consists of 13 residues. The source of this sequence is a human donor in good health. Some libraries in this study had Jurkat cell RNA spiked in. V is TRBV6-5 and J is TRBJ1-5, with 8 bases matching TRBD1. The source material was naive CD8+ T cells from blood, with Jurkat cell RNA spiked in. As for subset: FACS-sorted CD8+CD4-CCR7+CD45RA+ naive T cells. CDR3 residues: CTSSYGTGQPQHF. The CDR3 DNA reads TGTACCAGCAGTTACGGGACAGGCCAGCCCCAGCATTTT.